This record covers a single T cell receptor beta chain. What it binds is unknown. Cells designated naive CD8 were CD45RO-negative and were positively selected for CCR7, with terminally differentiated effector memory CD45RA+ cells excluded. Donors comprised only Caucasian adults living in Nashville, Tennessee. This CDR3 has 14 amino acids. Per the germline V gene, CDR1 is GTSNPN and CDR2 is SVGIG (reference sequence). Trimming at V came to 1 base and at J to 7 bases, leaving 3 bases not matched to a gene. Sequencing used immunoSEQ multiplex PCR; TCRdb keeps in-frame clones, though not all of them. The data contain some 2 million clones, just under 95% of them singletons. These data belong to a study of shared clonotypes between healthy human individuals. Background on the study: CD4 naive and memory got three plates each, CD8 naive two, CD8 memory one.

Broader study findings: Sample collection involved blood only; tissue repertoires are likely different.

This TCR was sampled from a man between 18 and 35 years old in good health. The chain employs TRBV30 and TRBJ1-5, with 11 bases matching TRBD1. Sequenced: naive CD8+ T cells sorted from blood. This CDR3 reads CAWSDGQGAQPQHF. For the CDR3, the DNA is TGTGCCTGGAGTGACGGACAGGGGGCACAGCCCCAGCATTTT.